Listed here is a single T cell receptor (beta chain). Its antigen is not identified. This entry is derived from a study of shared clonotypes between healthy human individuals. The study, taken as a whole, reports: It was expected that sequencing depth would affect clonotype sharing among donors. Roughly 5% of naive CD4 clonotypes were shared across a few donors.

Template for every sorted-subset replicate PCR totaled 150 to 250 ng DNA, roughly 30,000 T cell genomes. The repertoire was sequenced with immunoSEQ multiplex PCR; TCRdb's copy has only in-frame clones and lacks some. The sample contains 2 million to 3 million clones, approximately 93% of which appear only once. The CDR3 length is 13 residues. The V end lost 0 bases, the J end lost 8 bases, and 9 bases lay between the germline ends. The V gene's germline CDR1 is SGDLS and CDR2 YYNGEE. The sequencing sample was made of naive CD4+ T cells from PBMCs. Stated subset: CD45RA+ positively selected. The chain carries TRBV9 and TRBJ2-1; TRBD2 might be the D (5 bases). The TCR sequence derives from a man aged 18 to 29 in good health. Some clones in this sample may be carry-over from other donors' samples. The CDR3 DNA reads TGTGCCAGCAGCGTAGGGGGAGTATATGAGCAGTTCTTC. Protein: CASSVGGVYEQFF.